The present T cell receptor beta chain was sequenced within a study of identical twins. Study-level points and caveats: Abundant cord blood beta clonotypes carried fewer insertions; memory repertoires showed none.

Each CDR3 protein is one row after TCRdb ran MiXCR on the 5' RACE reads. The table lists 450,000 to 500,000 distinct CDR3 sequences, 13% to 15% of them singletons. All donors comprised healthy Caucasians. This clonotype was picked up a small number of times. Its antigen is unidentified. This CDR3 is built from 15 residues. The V gene's germline CDR1 is LGHDT and CDR2 YNNKEL (reference sequence). Between the trimmed V and J ends, which lost 3 bases and 2 bases, there was a span of 13 bases. These data were also filed under a second study, of yellow fever vaccine responses in identical twins.

The chain links TRBV3-1 to TRBJ2-5; D may be TRBD1 or TRBD2 (5 bases each). Sequencing was carried out using CD4+ T cells sorted from blood. The clonotype originates from a woman under 30 in good health. The DNA of the CDR3 is TGTGCCAGCAGCCATTGGGGGACGGTGCAAGAGACCCAGTACTTC. Its protein is CASSHWGTVQETQYF.